The clone carrying this T cell receptor (beta chain) was seen ten or more times. Antigen specificity is unknown. Carrying unique molecular identifiers, the cDNA also gained a universal primer site through template switching. TCRdb re-derived calls from the 5' RACE reads in MiXCR, one entry per CDR3 protein. The sample records some 100,000 distinct CDR3 sequences, about 5.6% being singletons. The CDR3 contains 11 residues. Germline CDR1 DFQATT, CDR2 SNEGSKA (reference sequence). With 3 bases removed from V and 3 bases from J, the gap between germline ends came to 3 bases. No donor was unhealthy or non-Caucasian. The data stem from a study of identical twins. Findings and limits, study-wide: Excess twin sharing in beta out-of-frame sequences was weaker. Memory repertoires showed no such pattern, whereas abundant cord blood beta clonotypes carried fewer insertions.

The receptor was derived from a woman in her fifties or sixties in good health. Sequencing was carried out using memory T cells sorted from blood. The V and J genes are TRBV20-1 and TRBJ1-3, with D uncertain. CDR3 sequence (DNA): TGCAGTGCTAGGTTTGGAAACACCATATATTTT. Protein sequence: CSARFGNTIYF.